The 7 T cell receptor beta chains listed next were all sequenced from one sample in a study of cytomegalovirus exposure and HLA in healthy donors. Sequenced by immunoSEQ multiplex PCR; TCRdb stores in-frame clones only, minus some. Here the sample spans over 200,000 clones, almost 90% being singletons. Specimen: PBMCs. The receptors shown here come from a woman younger than 35 in good health and CMV-seronegative.

J is TRBJ2-5 and V is TRBV28; 7 bases match TRBD1. Germline loops: CDR1 MDHEN, CDR2 SYDVKM. V dropped 1 base and J dropped 4; count of bases not matched to a gene: 18. This CDR3 is built from 19 residues. In DNA, the CDR3 is TGTGCCAGCAGTTTATCCGATCCGGACAGGAAGGTTCAACGAGAGACCCAGTACTTC. This translates into CASSLSDPDRKVQRETQYF.

The chain joins TRBV11-2 to TRBJ2-1, with 8 positions matching TRBD1. The CDR3 is 15 residues long. With V trimmed by 7 bases and J by 5 bases, 10 bases remained unmatched. Per the germline V gene, CDR1 is SGHAT and CDR2 is FQNNGV. The CDR3 loop reads CASNRQGLDHNEQFF. The CDR3 region has the DNA TGTGCCAGCAACCGACAGGGGTTGGACCACAATGAGCAGTTCTTC.

For this clone: One junction end does not reproduce the germline sequence, and a read error may be involved. The genes are TRBV10-1 and TRBJ2-2; D is undetermined. There are 14 residues in the CDR3. Germline CDR1 reads WNHNN; CDR2 reads SYGVQD (reference sequence). As DNA, the CDR3 is TGCGCCAGTAGTGCGGAGCTGAACACCGGGGAGCTGTTTTTT. Translated: CASSAELNTGELFF.

The CDR3 DNA follows: TGTGCCAGCAGCTCCCGACTAGCGGGAGGCATCTACAATGAGCAGTTCTTC. Its protein product is CASSSRLAGGIYNEQFF. The rearrangement uses TRBV7-2 and TRBJ2-1, with 13 bases matching TRBD2. The germline gives CDR1 SGHTA, CDR2 FQGNSA. The length of the CDR3 is 17 residues. V was pared by 4 bases and J by 3 bases, with 6 bases of the junction left unmatched.

CDR3 protein: CASSLQGKMSGYTF. The CDR3 DNA is TGTGCCAGCAGCTTGCAGGGTAAGATGAGCGGCTACACCTTC. V is TRBV5-4 and J is TRBJ1-2; a possible D gene is TRBD1 (5 bases). The V gene's germline CDR1 is SGHNT and CDR2 YYREEE (reference sequence). The CDR3 length is 14 residues. V shed 1 base and J shed 8 bases, with 15 bases lying between them. Drawing the rest from reference TRBV5-4 and TRBJ1-2, the complete variable domain is ETGVTQSPTHLIKTRGQQVTLRCSSQSGHNTVSWYQQALGQGPQFIFQYYREEENGRGNFPPRFSGLQFPNYSSELNVNALELDDSALYLCASSLQGKMSGYTFGSGTRLTVV.

The DNA of the CDR3 is TGTGCCAGCAGTAGGGACTCCGAGCAGTACTTC. It translates to CASSRDSEQYF. The chain joins TRBV2 to TRBJ2-7, with D perhaps matching TRBD2 (6 bases). The CDR3 sequence is 11 residues long. In germline, CDR1 is SNHLY, CDR2 FYNNEI. Trimming pared 5 bases from V and 6 bases from J, leaving 8 bases between.

The chain uses TRBV28 and TRBJ2-3; 7 positions match TRBD1. This CDR3 has 18 amino acids. CDR1 and CDR2 from the germline V gene are MDHEN and SYDVKM. J lost 5 bases, V lost 3 bases, and 17 bases had no gene match. The CDR3 DNA sequence: TGTGCCAGCAGTTTCGTGGACCCAGACAGGGACCAAGGAGATACGCAGTATTTT. Translating gives CASSFVDPDRDQGDTQYF.